This TCR beta chain was captured by sequencing in a study of T-cell reconstitution after alpha-beta-depleted transplantation in children. Construction of the TCRbeta library involved unique molecular identifiers. TCRdb reanalysed the PCR reads using MiXCR and keeps one entry per CDR3 protein. Of fewer than 550,000 distinct CDR3 sequences in the sample, under 13% were seen once. V gave up 4 bases and J gave up 0 bases, with 9 bases separating them. The CDR3 contains 14 residues. This clonotype was seen more than once but under ten times. The J gene is TRBJ2-5, the V gene TRBV12-3 or TRBV12-4; TRBD1 is a possible D gene (6 bases). The sample in question was PBMCs from the stem cell graft donor, obtained from the stem cell graft. The receptor comes from a human donor who donated a stem cell graft to a child with acute myeloid leukemia. In nucleotides, the CDR3 is TGTGCCAGCAGTTCAGGACAGTACCAAGAGACCCAGTACTTC. This encodes CASSSGQYQETQYF.